A selection of T cell receptor beta chains follows, all from one sample in a study of liver allograft versus peripheral blood T cells. One entry per CDR3 protein, called by TCRdb with MiXCR from the reads. The sample lists under 1,500 distinct CDR3 sequences; over 9% were seen once. These receptors were taken from a human patient who had a liver transplant. Among the T cells, some may be from the graft donor. Both conserved end residues are part of each CDR3. The D gene is left open where the match is weak. For some rows the clone size is stated as once, few or many, or as a class when expanded; others skip it.

v_call,clone_size,d_call,j_call,cdr3_aa,cdr3_nt
TRBV14,medium-sized,NA,TRBJ1-5,CASSQGRNQPQHF,TGTGCCAGCAGCCAAGGACGGAATCAGCCCCAGCATTTT
TRBV9,medium-sized,TRBD2,TRBJ2-1,CASSVGGGGAREQFF,TGTGCCAGCAGCGTAGGAGGCGGGGGGGCACGTGAGCAGTTCTTC
TRBV2,NA,NA,TRBJ1-4,CASSGVTSNEKLFF,TGTGCCAGCAGTGGGGTCACTTCTAATGAAAAACTGTTTTTT
TRBV2,once,NA,TRBJ2-5,CASASQAQYF,TGTGCCAGCGCTTCCCAGGCGCAGTACTTC
TRBV28,medium-sized,TRBD1,TRBJ2-3,CASSFGWDRVRNTQYF,TGTGCCAGCAGTTTCGGCTGGGACAGGGTGAGGAATACGCAGTATTTT
TRBV7-9,many,NA,TRBJ1-1,CASSSNPNTEAFF,TGTGCCAGCAGCTCGAACCCGAACACTGAAGCTTTCTTT
TRBV6-5,large,NA,TRBJ1-2,CASSDRGLGGYTF,TGTGCCAGCAGCGATCGGGGGCTGGGGGGCTACACCTTC
TRBV3-1,medium-sized,NA,TRBJ1-3,CASSQAGVGNTIYF,TGTGCCAGCAGCCAAGCAGGGGTTGGAAACACCATATATTTT
TRBV12-3/TRBV12-4,NA,TRBD1,TRBJ1-5,CASSFAGGRQPQHF,TGTGCCAGCAGTTTCGCAGGGGGGAGGCAGCCCCAGCATTTT
TRBV2,NA,NA,TRBJ2-3,CASSGGVTASTDTQYF,TGTGCCAGCAGTGGGGGGGTCACAGCTAGCACAGATACGCAGTATTTT
TRBV12-3/TRBV12-4,large,NA,TRBJ1-5,CASSYPGGRQPQHF,TGTGCCAGCAGTTACCCCGGGGGGAGGCAGCCCCAGCATTTT
TRBV18,large,TRBD2,TRBJ2-1,CASSPPTSGPNEQFF,TGTGCCAGCTCACCACCTACTAGCGGACCCAATGAGCAGTTCTTC
TRBV18,medium-sized,NA,TRBJ1-1,CASRKDLTGPAFF,TGTGCCAGCCGAAAAGACCTGACAGGTCCAGCTTTCTTT
TRBV3-1,many,NA,TRBJ2-6,CASSQVKGIGANVLTF,TGTGCCAGCAGCCAAGTCAAGGGCATTGGGGCCAACGTCCTGACTTTC
TRBV6-6,large,TRBD1,TRBJ1-3,CASSGRTGNTGNTIYF,TGTGCCAGCAGTGGGAGGACAGGGAATACTGGAAACACCATATATTTT
TRBV28,medium-sized,TRBD1,TRBJ1-5,CASSPSGGPNQPQHF,TGTGCCAGCAGTCCGTCAGGGGGCCCAAATCAGCCCCAGCATTTT
TRBV28,medium-sized,NA,TRBJ2-2,CASSLWGLETGELFF,TGTGCCAGCAGTTTATGGGGGTTGGAGACCGGGGAGCTGTTTTTT
TRBV12-3/TRBV12-4,large,NA,TRBJ1-3,CASSLGIGDTIYF,TGTGCCAGCAGTTTGGGGATAGGGGACACCATATATTTT
TRBV6-2/TRBV6-3,medium-sized,TRBD2,TRBJ2-7,CASSYQMRENYEQYF,TGTGCCAGCAGTTACCAAATGCGGGAGAACTACGAGCAGTACTTC
TRBV7-2,large,NA,TRBJ1-5,CASRRSSNQPQHF,TGTGCCAGCCGAAGAAGTAGCAATCAGCCCCAGCATTTT
TRBV2,medium-sized,NA,TRBJ1-2,CASSETDYGYTF,TGTGCCAGCAGTGAAACAGACTATGGCTACACCTTC
TRBV12-3/TRBV12-4,medium-sized,NA,TRBJ2-3,CASSLISGRGAQYF,TGTGCCAGCAGTTTGATATCGGGCCGTGGGGCGCAGTATTTT
TRBV10-3,large,TRBD1,TRBJ1-5,CAISGDSSNQPQHF,TGTGCCATCAGTGGGGACAGCAGCAATCAGCCCCAGCATTTT
TRBV2,NA,NA,TRBJ1-1,CASRGDRLGEAFF,TGTGCCAGCAGGGGGGACCGCTTGGGTGAAGCTTTCTTT
TRBV7-9,few,NA,TRBJ1-1,CASSLVLGDDRTEAFF,TGTGCCAGCAGCTTAGTTTTAGGGGACGATCGTACTGAAGCTTTCTTT
TRBV7-5,medium-sized,NA,TRBJ1-5,CISVPEGTGRPRSQPQHF,NA
TRBV27,large,NA,TRBJ1-2,CASSSTPGQFYTF,TGTGCCAGCAGTTCAACCCCCGGACAGTTCTACACCTTC
TRBV5-6,large,NA,TRBJ1-4,CASSIDVTSSEKLFF,TGTGCCAGCAGCATCGACGTCACGTCGAGTGAAAAACTGTTTTTT
TRBV3-1,NA,NA,TRBJ2-7,CASSQGAVTEYEQYF,TGTGCCAGCAGCCAAGGAGCCGTGACAGAATACGAGCAGTACTTC
TRBV7-2,medium-sized,TRBD1,TRBJ2-7,CASSQGVGTFEQYF,TGTGCCAGCAGTCAGGGGGTAGGGACGTTTGAGCAGTACTTC
TRBV7-9,NA,NA,TRBJ1-1,CASSFSPLKGPPNTEAFF,TGTGCCAGCAGCTTTAGCCCCCTTAAGGGCCCCCCAAACACTGAAGCTTTCTTT
TRBV7-9,large,TRBD1,TRBJ1-2,CASSFTGAGYGYTF,TGTGCCAGCAGCTTCACAGGGGCTGGCTATGGCTACACCTTC
TRBV3-1,few,NA,TRBJ2-7,CASSQVVTATYEQYF,TGTGCCAGCAGCCAAGTCGTGACAGCGACCTACGAGCAGTACTTC
TRBV2,many,NA,TRBJ1-2,CASSPRQDNYGYTF,TGTGCCAGCAGCCCAAGACAGGACAACTATGGCTACACCTTC
TRBV20-1,large,NA,TRBJ1-3,CSPLQADSGNTIYF,TGCAGTCCACTCCAGGCCGACTCTGGAAACACCATATATTTT
TRBV6-1,NA,TRBD1,TRBJ1-6,CASSEIGTGGSPLHF,TGTGCCAGCAGTGAAATAGGGACAGGGGGCTCACCCCTCCACTTT
TRBV12-3/TRBV12-4,large,NA,TRBJ1-5,CASSFSGANQPQHF,TGTGCCAGCAGTTTCTCAGGGGCCAATCAGCCCCAGCATTTT
TRBV20-1,NA,NA,TRBJ2-1,CSARDGRGGLQFF,TGCAGTGCTAGAGATGGGAGGGGGGGCCTGCAGTTCTTC
TRBV2,few,TRBD1,TRBJ1-5,CASRGQGAWSQPQHF,TGTGCCAGCAGGGGACAGGGGGCGTGGAGTCAGCCCCAGCATTTT
TRBV3-1,medium-sized,TRBD1,TRBJ1-6,CASSQDPGQGQSPLHF,TGTGCCAGCAGCCAAGATCCGGGACAGGGGCAGTCACCCCTCCACTTT
TRBV11-2,many,NA,TRBJ2-1,CASRERTPGYEQFF,TGTGCCAGCAGAGAAAGGACTCCGGGGTATGAGCAGTTCTTC
TRBV7-3,few,NA,TRBJ2-7,CASSLGRDYEQYF,TGTGCCAGCAGCTTAGGCAGGGACTACGAGCAGTACTTC
TRBV5-6,medium-sized,NA,TRBJ2-7,CASSLFPSYEQYF,TGTGCCAGCAGCTTGTTTCCTTCATACGAGCAGTACTTC
TRBV7-9,few,NA,TRBJ1-1,CASSLDWGRTEAFF,TGTGCCAGCAGCTTAGATTGGGGACGTACTGAAGCTTTCTTT
TRBV20-1,medium-sized,NA,TRBJ1-3,CSAARSSGNTIYF,TGCAGTGCCGCCCGGTCCTCTGGAAACACCATATATTTT
TRBV6-1,large,NA,TRBJ1-3,CASSERGGRASSGNTIYF,TGTGCCAGCAGTGAAAGGGGTGGTAGGGCCTCCTCTGGAAACACCATATATTTT